Here is one T cell receptor beta chain with its context. Its specificity is unknown. The data originate from a study of PD-L1 blockade in urothelial cancer. Described time point: peripheral blood 6 weeks after treatment start. This table comes from immunoSEQ multiplex PCR, and its TCRdb copy is limited to in-frame clones, with some not included. Of around 50,000 clones in the sample, about 85% were seen once. The CDR3 runs 13 residues. V was trimmed by 4 bases and J by 6 bases, leaving 13 bases between them. In germline, CDR1 is SGHRS, CDR2 YFSETQ. Study results and caveats: Expansion of tumor-associated blood clones at 3 weeks was greater in durable-benefit patients.

This sequence was found in a man aged 45-65 years with urothelial cancer. This chain links TRBV5-1 with TRBJ1-1, with unresolved D. Specimen: PBMCs, collected around atezolizumab (anti-PD-L1) treatment. The CDR3 reads CASSAGGRPEAFF. The CDR3 DNA sequence: TGCGCCAGCAGCGCGGGTGGTCGGCCTGAAGCTTTCTTT.